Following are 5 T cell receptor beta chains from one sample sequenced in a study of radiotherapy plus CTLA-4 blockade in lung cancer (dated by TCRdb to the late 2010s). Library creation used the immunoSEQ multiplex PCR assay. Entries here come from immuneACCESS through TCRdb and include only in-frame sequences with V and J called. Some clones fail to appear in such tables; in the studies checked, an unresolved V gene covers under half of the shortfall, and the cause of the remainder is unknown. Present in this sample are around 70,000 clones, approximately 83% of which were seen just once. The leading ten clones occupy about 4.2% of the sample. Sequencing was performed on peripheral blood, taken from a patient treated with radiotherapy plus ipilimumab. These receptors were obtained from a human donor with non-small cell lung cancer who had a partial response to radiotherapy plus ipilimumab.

Here the CDR3 DNA reads TGTGCCAGCAGCTTAGATTCTACAGGTCAATATTTT. Protein: CASSLDSTGQYF. The chain has TRBV7-9 and TRBJ1-3; perhaps TRBD1 as D (5 bases). The germline CDR1 and CDR2 sequences are SEHNR and FQNEAQ (reference sequence). The CDR3 length is 12 residues. V was clipped by 1 base and J by 15 bases, with 13 bases between them.

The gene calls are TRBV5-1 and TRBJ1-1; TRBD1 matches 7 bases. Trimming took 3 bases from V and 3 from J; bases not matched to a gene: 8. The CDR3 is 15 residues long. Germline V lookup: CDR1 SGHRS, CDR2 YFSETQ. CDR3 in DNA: TGCGCCAGCAGCTCGGGACAGCTGATGGACACTGAAGCTTTCTTT. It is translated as CASSSGQLMDTEAFF.

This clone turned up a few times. The CDR3 loop is CASSLGWGQGLDQPQHF. CDR3 sequence (DNA): TGTGCCAGCAGCTTAGGGTGGGGACAGGGGCTAGATCAGCCCCAGCATTTT. The V gene is TRBV7-2, the J gene TRBJ1-5; 10 bases align to TRBD1. Germline lookup yields CDR1 SGHTA and CDR2 FQGNSA. With 1 base clipped from V and 5 bases from J, the junction kept 8 bases outside the gene matches. The CDR3 has 17 residues.

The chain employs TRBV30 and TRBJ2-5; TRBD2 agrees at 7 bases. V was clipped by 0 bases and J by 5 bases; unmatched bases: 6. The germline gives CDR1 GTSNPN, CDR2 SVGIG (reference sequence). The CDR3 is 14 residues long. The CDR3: CAWSVWGGVETQYF. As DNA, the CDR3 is TGTGCCTGGAGTGTTTGGGGGGGAGTGGAGACCCAGTACTTC.

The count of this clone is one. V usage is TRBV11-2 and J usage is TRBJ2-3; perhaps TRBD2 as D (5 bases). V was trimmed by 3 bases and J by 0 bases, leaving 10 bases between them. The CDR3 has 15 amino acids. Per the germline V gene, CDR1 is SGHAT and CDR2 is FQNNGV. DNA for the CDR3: TGTGCCAGCAGCTTGTTCGGGGAGAGCACAGATACGCAGTATTTT. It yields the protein CASSLFGESTDTQYF.